This entry is about one TCR beta chain. The antigen remains unidentified. The sample belongs to a study of T-cell memory formation after mild COVID-19. Overall study results and limits: Memory sampled before infection contained some responding clones, suggesting cross-reactive memory joined. SARS-CoV-2 specificity was not confirmed for second-wave clones peaking on day 37.

The germline CDR1 and CDR2 sequences are LNHDA and SQIVND (reference sequence). V was trimmed by 4 bases and J by 0 bases, leaving 16 bases between them. There are 17 residues in the CDR3. Sample barcodes and UMIs were carried by the TCR alpha and TCR beta cDNA libraries that 5'RACE generated with constant-segment primers. One entry per CDR3 protein results from TCRdb running MiXCR on the 5' RACE reads. This table has approximately 350,000 distinct CDR3 sequences, approximately 13% appearing once. The receptor was isolated from a man between 18 and 29 years old who had mild COVID-19 (a few samples of this study predate the infection). Cell type and time point are not known. The chain combines TRBV19 with TRBJ1-3; D is unclear. Source material: PBMCs or a T cell subset sorted from them (not recorded which). Here the CDR3 DNA reads TGTGCCAGTAGTAGGCGGCCAGGACTCTTCTCTGGAAACACCATATATTTT. Amino acids: CASSRRPGLFSGNTIYF.